What follows are 8 T cell receptor beta chains derived from one specimen sequenced in a study of beta chain features in type 1 diabetes. All of the isolated RNA was reverse transcribed, so expressed TCRB transcripts were sequenced. The protocol was immunoSEQ multiplex PCR, while the TCRdb copy is restricted to in-frame clones and leaves out a portion. Of under 300,000 clones in the sample, 25% to 35% were seen once. The sample comprised central memory CD4+ T cells from blood. These TCRs come from a man aged 25-45 years in good health.

This clone appeared a few times. The V and J genes are TRBV14 and TRBJ2-7; D may be TRBD1 or TRBD2 (5 bases each). This CDR3 is built from 13 residues. CDR1 and CDR2 from the germline V gene are SGHDN and FVKESK. Deletions cut 4 bases from V and 0 bases from J, with 7 bases between. CDR3 sequence: CASSRDVSYEQYF. The CDR3 DNA follows: TGTGCCAGCAGCCGGGACGTCTCCTACGAGCAGTACTTC.

The chain carries TRBV11-3 and TRBJ2-5; perhaps TRBD1 as D (6 bases). Germline V gene sequence: CDR1 SGHNT, CDR2 YENEEA. Trimming took off 3 bases at V and 5 bases at J, with 7 bases between the two ends. CDR3 length: 12 amino acids. The DNA for the CDR3 is TGTGCCAGCAGCTTCAGGGGTGAGACCCAGTACTTC. Its protein is CASSFRGETQYF.

This clone was seen only a few times. V is TRBV10-3 and J is TRBJ2-2; 7 nucleotides match TRBD1. V lost 7 bases, J lost 2 bases, and 4 bases stayed unmatched. There are 14 residues in the CDR3. Per the germline V gene, CDR1 is ENHRY and CDR2 is SYGVKD. CDR3 DNA sequence: TGTGCCATCAACCGGGACAGAAACACCGGGGAGCTGTTTTTT. It translates to CAINRDRNTGELFF.

V usage is TRBV4-1 and J usage is TRBJ2-1; D is unclear. V gave up 2 bases and J gave up 4 bases, with 9 bases separating them. Germline V gene data show CDR1 as MGHRA and CDR2 as YSYEKL. The length of the CDR3 is 14 residues. The CDR3 sequence is CASSQLAAYNEQFF. CDR3 DNA sequence: TGCGCCAGCAGCCAACTGGCGGCGTACAATGAGCAGTTCTTC.

V usage is TRBV29-1 and J usage is TRBJ1-3, with D tentatively TRBD1 (5 bases). CDR3 length: 15 residues. The germline CDR1 and CDR2 sequences are SQVTM and ANQGSEA. With 6 bases removed from V and 2 bases from J, the gap between germline ends came to 17 bases. The CDR3 DNA reads TGCAGCGTGGGGGATGCAGGGTTGACTGGAAACACCATATATTTT. It encodes CSVGDAGLTGNTIYF.

A few counts support this clone. CDR3 bases: TGTGCCAGCAGAGCGGGGGGGTTGTACAATGAGCAGTTCTTC. As protein: CASRAGGLYNEQFF. This rearrangement joins TRBV2 to TRBJ2-1; TRBD2 aligns across 10 bases. The V and J ends lost 6 bases and 4 bases, in that order; junction bases with no gene match: 3. Germline CDR1 is SNHLY and CDR2 is FYNNEI. CDR3 length equals 14 residues.

The CDR3 reads CATSRERTGFQETQYF. CDR3 bases: TGTGCCACCAGCAGAGAAAGGACAGGGTTCCAAGAGACCCAGTACTTC. The V and J genes are TRBV15 and TRBJ2-5; 8 bases are shared with TRBD1. This CDR3 is built from 16 residues. Germline V gene lookup returns CDR1 LNHNV and CDR2 YYDKDF (reference sequence). V shed 0 bases and J 1 base; nucleotides not matched to a gene: 4.

J is TRBJ2-1 and V is TRBV27; a weak D match, TRBD2 (7 bases). From germline, CDR1 is MNHEY and CDR2 SMNVEV (reference sequence). The CDR3 totals 15 residues. Trimming stripped 4 bases from V and 4 bases from J, with 14 bases between. Written as DNA, the CDR3 is TGTGCCAGCAGTTCCCCGGGGGGACATTACAATGAGCAGTTCTTC. It encodes CASSSPGGHYNEQFF.